This record concerns one T cell receptor (beta chain) sequence. The data derive from a study of T-cell memory formation after mild COVID-19. The germline gives CDR1 MNHEY, CDR2 SMNVEV (reference sequence). The CDR3 covers 14 residues. Trimming pared 4 bases from V and 3 bases from J, leaving 10 bases between. TCRdb recomputed calls from the 5' RACE reads with MiXCR, one row per CDR3 protein. This table holds about 470,000 distinct CDR3 sequences, 15% to 20% found once. The chain employs TRBV27 and TRBJ1-5; tentatively, D is TRBD1 (6 bases). Material for sequencing was PBMCs or a T cell subset sorted from them (not recorded which). The receptor was derived from an adult woman who had mild COVID-19 (a few samples of this study predate the infection). Cell type and time point are not known. CDR3 protein: CASSSRQVNQPQHF. The CDR3 bases are TGTGCCAGCAGTTCCCGACAGGTCAATCAGCCCCAGCATTTT.